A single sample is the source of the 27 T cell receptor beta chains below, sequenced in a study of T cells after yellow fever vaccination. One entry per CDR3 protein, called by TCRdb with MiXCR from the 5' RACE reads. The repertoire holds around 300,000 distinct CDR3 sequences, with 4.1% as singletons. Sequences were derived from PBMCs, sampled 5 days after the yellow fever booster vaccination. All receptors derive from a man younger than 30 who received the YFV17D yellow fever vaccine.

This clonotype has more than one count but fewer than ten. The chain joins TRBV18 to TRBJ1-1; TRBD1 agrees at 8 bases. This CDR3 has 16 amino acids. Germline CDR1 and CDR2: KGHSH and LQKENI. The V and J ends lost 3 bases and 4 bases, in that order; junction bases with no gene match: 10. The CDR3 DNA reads TGTGCCAGCTCACCCAACCGTCAGGGGGCGAGCACTGAAGCTTTCTTT. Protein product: CASSPNRQGASTEAFF.

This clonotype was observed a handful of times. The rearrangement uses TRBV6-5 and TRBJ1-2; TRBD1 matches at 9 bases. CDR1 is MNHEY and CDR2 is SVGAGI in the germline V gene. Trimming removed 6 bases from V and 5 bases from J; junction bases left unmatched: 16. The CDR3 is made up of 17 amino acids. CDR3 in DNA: TGTGCCAGCAGCCTAAACCTACAGGGGGCCCTTGGTTATGGCTACACCTTC. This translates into CASSLNLQGALGYGYTF.

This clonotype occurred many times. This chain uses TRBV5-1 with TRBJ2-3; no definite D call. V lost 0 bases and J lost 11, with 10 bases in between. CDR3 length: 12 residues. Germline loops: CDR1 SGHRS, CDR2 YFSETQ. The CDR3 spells CASSLGQAEQYF. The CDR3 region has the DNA TGCGCCAGCAGCTTGGGACAAGCTGAGCAGTATTTT.

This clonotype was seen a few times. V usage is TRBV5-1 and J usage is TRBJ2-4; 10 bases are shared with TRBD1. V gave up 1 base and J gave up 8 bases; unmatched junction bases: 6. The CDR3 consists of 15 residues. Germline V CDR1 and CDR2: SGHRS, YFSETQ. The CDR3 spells CASSLSGTGEDIQYF. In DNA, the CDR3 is TGCGCCAGCAGCTTGTCAGGGACAGGGGAGGACATTCAGTACTTC.

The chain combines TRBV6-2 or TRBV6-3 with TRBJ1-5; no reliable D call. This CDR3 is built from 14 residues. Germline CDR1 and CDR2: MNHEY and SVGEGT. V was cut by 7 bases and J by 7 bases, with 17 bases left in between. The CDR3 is CASTTGGKQQPQHF. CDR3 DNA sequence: TGTGCCAGCACCACGGGAGGAAAGCAACAGCCCCAGCATTTT.

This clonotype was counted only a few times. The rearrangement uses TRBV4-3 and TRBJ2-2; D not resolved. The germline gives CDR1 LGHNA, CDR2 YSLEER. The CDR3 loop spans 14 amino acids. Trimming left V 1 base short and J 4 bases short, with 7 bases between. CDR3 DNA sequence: TGCGCCAGCAGCCAAGGGGCGGTCACCGGGGAGCTGTTTTTT. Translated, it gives CASSQGAVTGELFF.

CDR3 loop: CASSRGTRTYQETQYF. In nucleotides, the CDR3 is TGTGCCAGCAGTCGAGGGACAAGGACTTACCAAGAGACCCAGTACTTC. This chain links TRBV12-3 or TRBV12-4 with TRBJ2-5, with D possibly TRBD1 on 6 matching bases. CDR3 length: 16 residues. Trimming took 5 bases from V and 0 from J, leaving 16 bases between them.

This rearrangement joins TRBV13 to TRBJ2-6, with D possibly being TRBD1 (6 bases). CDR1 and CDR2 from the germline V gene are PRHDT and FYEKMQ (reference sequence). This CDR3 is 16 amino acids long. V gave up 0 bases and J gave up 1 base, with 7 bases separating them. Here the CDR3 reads CASSLGTGSGANVLTF. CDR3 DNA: TGTGCCAGCAGCTTAGGAACAGGGTCTGGGGCCAACGTCCTGACTTTC. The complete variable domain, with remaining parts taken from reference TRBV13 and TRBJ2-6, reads AAGVIQSPRHLIKEKRETATLKCYPIPRHDTVYWYQQGPGQDPQFLISFYEKMQSDKGSIPDRFSAQQFSDYHSELNMSSLELGDSALYFCASSLGTGSGANVLTFGAGSRLTVL.

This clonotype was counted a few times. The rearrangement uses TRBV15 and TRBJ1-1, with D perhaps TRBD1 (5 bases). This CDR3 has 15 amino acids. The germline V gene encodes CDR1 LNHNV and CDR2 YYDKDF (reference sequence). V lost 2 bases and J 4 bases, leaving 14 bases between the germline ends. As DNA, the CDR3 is TGTGCCACCAGCAGAATGTGGGGGTCCGGCACTGAAGCTTTCTTT. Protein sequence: CATSRMWGSGTEAFF. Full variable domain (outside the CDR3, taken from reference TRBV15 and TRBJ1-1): DAMVIQNPRYQVTQFGKPVTLSCSQTLNHNVMYWYQQKSSQAPKLLFHYYDKDFNNEADTPDNFQSRRPNTSFCFLDIRSPGLGDTAMYLCATSRMWGSGTEAFFGQGTRLTVV.

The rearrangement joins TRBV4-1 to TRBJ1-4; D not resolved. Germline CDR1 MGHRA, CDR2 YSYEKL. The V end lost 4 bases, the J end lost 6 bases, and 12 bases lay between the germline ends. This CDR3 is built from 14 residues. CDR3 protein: CASSPGPADEKLFF. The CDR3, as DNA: TGCGCCAGCAGCCCCGGACCGGCGGATGAAAAACTGTTTTTT.

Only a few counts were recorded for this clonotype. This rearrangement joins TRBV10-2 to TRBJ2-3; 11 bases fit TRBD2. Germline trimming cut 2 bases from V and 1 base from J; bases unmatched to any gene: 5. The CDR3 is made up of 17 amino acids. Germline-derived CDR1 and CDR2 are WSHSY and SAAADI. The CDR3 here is CASSEPSGGRGTDTQYF. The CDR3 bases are TGCGCCAGCAGTGAGCCTAGCGGGGGGCGTGGCACAGATACGCAGTATTTT.

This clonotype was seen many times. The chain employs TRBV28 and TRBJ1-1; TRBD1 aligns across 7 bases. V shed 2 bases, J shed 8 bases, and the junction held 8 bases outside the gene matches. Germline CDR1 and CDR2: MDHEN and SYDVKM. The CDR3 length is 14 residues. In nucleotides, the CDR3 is TGTGCCAGCAGTTTAGGCGGGGACAGCGAGGAAGCTTTCTTT. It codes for CASSLGGDSEEAFF.

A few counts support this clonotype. The CDR3 sequence: CASRTTGPDTQYF. The CDR3, as DNA: TGTGCCAGCAGAACAACAGGGCCAGATACGCAGTATTTT. The chain combines TRBV28 with TRBJ2-3; maybe TRBD1 (6 bases). The CDR3 extends over 13 amino acids. The ends were cut back, 6 bases at V and 4 bases at J, with 11 bases in the middle. Germline CDR1 reads MDHEN; CDR2 reads SYDVKM.

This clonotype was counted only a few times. CDR3 amino acids: CASRTWSSYNSPLHF. The DNA for the CDR3 is TGTGCCAGCAGAACCTGGAGCTCCTATAATTCACCCCTCCACTTT. The chain joins TRBV6-5 to TRBJ1-6; D is uncertain. V dropped 6 bases and J dropped 0 bases, with 9 bases sitting between them. Germline V gene lookup returns CDR1 MNHEY and CDR2 SVGAGI. This CDR3 is built from 15 residues.

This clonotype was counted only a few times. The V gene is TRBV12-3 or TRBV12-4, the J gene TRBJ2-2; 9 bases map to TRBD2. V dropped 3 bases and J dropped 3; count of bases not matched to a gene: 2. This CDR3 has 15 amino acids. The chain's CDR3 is CASSFGGGDTGELFF. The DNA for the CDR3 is TGTGCCAGCAGTTTCGGCGGGGGGGACACCGGGGAGCTGTTTTTT.

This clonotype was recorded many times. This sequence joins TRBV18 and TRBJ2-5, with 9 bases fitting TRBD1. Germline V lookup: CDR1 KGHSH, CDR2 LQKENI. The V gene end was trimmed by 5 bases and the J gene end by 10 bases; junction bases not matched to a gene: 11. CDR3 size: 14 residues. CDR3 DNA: TGTGCCAGCTCATATGGACAGGGGCCGCGGGACCAGTACTTC. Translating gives CASSYGQGPRDQYF. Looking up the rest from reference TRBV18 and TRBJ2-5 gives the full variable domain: NAGVMQNPRHLVRRRGQEARLRCSPMKGHSHVYWYRQLPEEGLKFMVYLQKENIIDESGMPKERFSAEFPKEGPSILRIQQVVRGDSAAYFCASSYGQGPRDQYFGPGTRLLVL.

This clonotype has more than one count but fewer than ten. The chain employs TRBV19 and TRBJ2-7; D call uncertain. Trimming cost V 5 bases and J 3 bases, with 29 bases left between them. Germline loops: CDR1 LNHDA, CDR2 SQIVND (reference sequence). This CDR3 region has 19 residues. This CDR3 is CASSHPYPDGGPHYYEQYF. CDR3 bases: TGTGCCAGTAGTCACCCGTACCCGGACGGTGGACCCCACTACTACGAGCAGTACTTC.

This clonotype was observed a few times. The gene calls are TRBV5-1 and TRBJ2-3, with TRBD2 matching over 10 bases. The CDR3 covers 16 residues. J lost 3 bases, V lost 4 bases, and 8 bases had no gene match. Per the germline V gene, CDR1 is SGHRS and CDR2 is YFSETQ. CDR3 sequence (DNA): TGCGCCAGCAGCCCCCAGCGGGGGGGCGGAACAGATACGCAGTATTTT. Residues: CASSPQRGGGTDTQYF.

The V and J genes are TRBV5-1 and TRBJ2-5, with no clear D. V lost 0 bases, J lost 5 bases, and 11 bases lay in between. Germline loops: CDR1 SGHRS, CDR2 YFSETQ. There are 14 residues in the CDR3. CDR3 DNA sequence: TGCGCCAGCAGCTTGGCCGAGGCGCGGGAGACCCAGTACTTC. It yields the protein CASSLAEARETQYF.

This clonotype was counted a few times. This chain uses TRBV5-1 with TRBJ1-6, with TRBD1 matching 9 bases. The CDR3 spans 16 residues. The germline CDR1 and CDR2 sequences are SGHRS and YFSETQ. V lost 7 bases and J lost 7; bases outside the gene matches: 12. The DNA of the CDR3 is TGCGCCAGCCAGGCCCTCCCCGGACAGGGGAATTCACCCCTCCACTTT. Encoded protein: CASQALPGQGNSPLHF.

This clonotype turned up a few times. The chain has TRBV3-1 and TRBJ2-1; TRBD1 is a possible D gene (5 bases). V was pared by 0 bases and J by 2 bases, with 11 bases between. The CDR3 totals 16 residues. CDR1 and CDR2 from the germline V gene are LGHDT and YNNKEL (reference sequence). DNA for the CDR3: TGTGCCAGCAGCCAAGATCGAAGGGGTCCCTACAATGAGCAGTTCTTC. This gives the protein CASSQDRRGPYNEQFF.

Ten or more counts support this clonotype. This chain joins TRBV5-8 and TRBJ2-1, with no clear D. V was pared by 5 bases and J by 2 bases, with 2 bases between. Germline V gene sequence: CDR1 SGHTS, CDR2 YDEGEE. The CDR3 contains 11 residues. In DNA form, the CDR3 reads TGTGCCAGCAGTGCCTACAATGAGCAGTTCTTC. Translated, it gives CASSAYNEQFF.

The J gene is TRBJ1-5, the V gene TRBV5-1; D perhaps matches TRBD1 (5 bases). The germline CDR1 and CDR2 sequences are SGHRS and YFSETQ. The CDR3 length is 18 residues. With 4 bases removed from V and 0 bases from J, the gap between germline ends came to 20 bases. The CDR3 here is CASSLRGGAPDSNQPQHF. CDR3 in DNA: TGCGCCAGCAGCCTCCGGGGGGGTGCCCCGGATAGCAATCAGCCCCAGCATTTT. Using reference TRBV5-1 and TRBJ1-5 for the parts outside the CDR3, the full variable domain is KAGVTQTPRYLIKTRGQQVTLSCSPISGHRSVSWYQQTPGQGLQFLFEYFSETQRNKGNFPGRFSGRQFSNSRSEMNVSTLELGDSALYLCASSLRGGAPDSNQPQHFGDGTRLSIL.

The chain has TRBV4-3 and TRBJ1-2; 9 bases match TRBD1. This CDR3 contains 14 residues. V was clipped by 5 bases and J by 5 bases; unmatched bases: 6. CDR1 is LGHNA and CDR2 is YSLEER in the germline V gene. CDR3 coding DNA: TGCGCCAGCAGCAACCCGACAGGGGGGTATGGCTACACCTTC. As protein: CASSNPTGGYGYTF.

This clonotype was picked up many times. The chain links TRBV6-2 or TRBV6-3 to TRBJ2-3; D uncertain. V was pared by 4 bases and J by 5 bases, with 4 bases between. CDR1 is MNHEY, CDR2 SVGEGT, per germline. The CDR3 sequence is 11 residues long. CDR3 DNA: TGTGCCAGCAGTTGGCAAGATACGCAGTATTTT. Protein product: CASSWQDTQYF.

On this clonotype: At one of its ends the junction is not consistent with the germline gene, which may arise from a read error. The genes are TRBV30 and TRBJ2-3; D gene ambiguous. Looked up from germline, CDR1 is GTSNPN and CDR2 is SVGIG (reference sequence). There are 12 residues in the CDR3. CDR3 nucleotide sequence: TGTGCCTGGAGGAATAGTGGGGATACGAAGTATTTT. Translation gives CAWRNSGDTKYF. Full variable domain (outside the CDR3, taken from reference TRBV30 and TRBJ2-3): SQTIHQWPATLVQPVGSPLSLECTVEGTSNPNLYWYRQAAGRGLQLLFYSVGIGQISSEVPQNLSASRPQDRQFILSSKKLLLSDSGFYLCAWRNSGDTKYFGPGTRLTVL.

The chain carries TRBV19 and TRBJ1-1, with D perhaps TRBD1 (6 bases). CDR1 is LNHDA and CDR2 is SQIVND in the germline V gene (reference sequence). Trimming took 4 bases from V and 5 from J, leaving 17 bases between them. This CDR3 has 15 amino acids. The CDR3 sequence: CASSRPSGGRTEAFF. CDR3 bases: TGTGCCAGTAGTAGGCCGAGCGGGGGCCGAACTGAAGCTTTCTTT.